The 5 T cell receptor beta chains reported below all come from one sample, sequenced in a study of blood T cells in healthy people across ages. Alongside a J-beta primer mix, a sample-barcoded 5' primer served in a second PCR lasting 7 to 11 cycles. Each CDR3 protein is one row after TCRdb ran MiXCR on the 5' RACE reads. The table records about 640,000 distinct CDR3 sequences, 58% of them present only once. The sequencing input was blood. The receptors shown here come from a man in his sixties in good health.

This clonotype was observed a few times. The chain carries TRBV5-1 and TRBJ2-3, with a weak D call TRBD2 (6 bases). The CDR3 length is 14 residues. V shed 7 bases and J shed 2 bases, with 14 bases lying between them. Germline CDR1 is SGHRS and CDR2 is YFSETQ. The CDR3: CASVPGLSTDTQYF. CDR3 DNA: TGCGCCAGCGTCCCGGGACTGTCCACAGATACGCAGTATTTT. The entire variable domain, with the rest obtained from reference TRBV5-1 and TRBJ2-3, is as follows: KAGVTQTPRYLIKTRGQQVTLSCSPISGHRSVSWYQQTPGQGLQFLFEYFSETQRNKGNFPGRFSGRQFSNSRSEMNVSTLELGDSALYLCASVPGLSTDTQYFGPGTRLTVL.

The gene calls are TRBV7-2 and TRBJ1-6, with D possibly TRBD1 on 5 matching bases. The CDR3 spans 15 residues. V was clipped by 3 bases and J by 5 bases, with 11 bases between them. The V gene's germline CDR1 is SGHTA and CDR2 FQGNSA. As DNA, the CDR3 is TGTGCCAGCAGCTTGGGGCAGGCGGATAATTCACCCCTCCACTTT. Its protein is CASSLGQADNSPLHF.

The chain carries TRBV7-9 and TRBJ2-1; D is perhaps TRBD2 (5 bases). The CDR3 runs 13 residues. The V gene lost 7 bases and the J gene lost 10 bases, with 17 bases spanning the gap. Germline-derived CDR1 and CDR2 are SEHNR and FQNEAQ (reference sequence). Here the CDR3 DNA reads TGTGCCAGCAAAGCTCTGGAGGAAGGGGAGCAGTTCTTC. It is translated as CASKALEEGEQFF.

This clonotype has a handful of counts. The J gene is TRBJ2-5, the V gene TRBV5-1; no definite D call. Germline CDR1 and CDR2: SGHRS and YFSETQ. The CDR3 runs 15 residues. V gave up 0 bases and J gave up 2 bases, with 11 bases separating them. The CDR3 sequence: CASSLAPTVQETQYF. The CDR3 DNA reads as TGCGCCAGCAGCTTGGCCCCCACAGTTCAAGAGACCCAGTACTTC.

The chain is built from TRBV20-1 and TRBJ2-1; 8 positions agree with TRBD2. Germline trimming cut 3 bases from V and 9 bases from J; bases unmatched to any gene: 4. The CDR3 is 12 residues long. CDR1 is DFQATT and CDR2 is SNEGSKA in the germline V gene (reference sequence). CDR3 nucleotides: TGCAGTGCTAGCGGGGGGGCCGGTGAGCAGTTCTTC. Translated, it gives CSASGGAGEQFF.